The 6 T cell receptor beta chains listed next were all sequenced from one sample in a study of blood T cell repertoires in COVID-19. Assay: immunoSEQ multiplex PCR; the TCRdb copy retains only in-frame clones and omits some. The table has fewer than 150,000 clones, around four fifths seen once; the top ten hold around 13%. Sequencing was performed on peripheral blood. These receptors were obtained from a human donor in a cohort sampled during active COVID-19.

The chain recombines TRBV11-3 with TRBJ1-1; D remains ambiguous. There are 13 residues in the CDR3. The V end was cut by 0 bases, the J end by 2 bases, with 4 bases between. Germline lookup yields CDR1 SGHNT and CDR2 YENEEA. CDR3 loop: CASSLDLNTEAFF. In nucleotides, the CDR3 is TGTGCCAGCAGCTTAGACCTCAACACTGAAGCTTTCTTT.

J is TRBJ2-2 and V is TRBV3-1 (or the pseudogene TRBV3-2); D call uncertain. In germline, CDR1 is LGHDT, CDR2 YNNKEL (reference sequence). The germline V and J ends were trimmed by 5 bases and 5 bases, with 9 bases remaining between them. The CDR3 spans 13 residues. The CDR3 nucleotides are TGTGCCAGCAGCTCGACGCGGACCGGGGAGCTGTTTTTT. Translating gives CASSSTRTGELFF.

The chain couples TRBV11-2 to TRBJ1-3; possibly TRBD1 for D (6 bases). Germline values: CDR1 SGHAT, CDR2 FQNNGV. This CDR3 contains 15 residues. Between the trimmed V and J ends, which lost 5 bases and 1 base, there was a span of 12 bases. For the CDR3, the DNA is TGTGCCAGCAGCCCAGGGGAAATTTCTGGAAACACCATATATTTT. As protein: CASSPGEISGNTIYF.

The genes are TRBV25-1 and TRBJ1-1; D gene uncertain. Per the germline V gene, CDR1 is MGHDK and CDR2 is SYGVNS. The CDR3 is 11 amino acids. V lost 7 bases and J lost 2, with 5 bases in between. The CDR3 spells CASTLNTEAFF. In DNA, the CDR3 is TGTGCCAGCACCCTAAACACTGAAGCTTTCTTT. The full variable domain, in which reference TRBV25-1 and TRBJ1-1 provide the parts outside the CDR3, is EADIYQTPRYLVIGTGKKITLECSQTMGHDKMYWYQQDPGMELHLIHYSYGVNSTEKGDLSSESTVSRIRTEHFPLTLESARPSHTSQYLCASTLNTEAFFGQGTRLTVV.

DNA of the CDR3: TGTGCCAGCAGCTTAGGAACCCATCGAGTCGAGCAGTACTTC. Protein: CASSLGTHRVEQYF. V usage is TRBV7-2 and J usage is TRBJ2-7, with D hard to call. Deletions cut 1 base from V and 6 bases from J, with 13 bases between. CDR1 and CDR2 from the germline V gene are SGHTA and FQGNSA. The CDR3 covers 14 residues.

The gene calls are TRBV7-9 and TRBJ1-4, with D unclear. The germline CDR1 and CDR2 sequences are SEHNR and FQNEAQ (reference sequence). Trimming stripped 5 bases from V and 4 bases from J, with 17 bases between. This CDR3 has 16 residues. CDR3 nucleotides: TGTGCCAGCAGCCCTAGAGCAGTCCTGGGTAATGAAAAACTGTTTTTT. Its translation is CASSPRAVLGNEKLFF.